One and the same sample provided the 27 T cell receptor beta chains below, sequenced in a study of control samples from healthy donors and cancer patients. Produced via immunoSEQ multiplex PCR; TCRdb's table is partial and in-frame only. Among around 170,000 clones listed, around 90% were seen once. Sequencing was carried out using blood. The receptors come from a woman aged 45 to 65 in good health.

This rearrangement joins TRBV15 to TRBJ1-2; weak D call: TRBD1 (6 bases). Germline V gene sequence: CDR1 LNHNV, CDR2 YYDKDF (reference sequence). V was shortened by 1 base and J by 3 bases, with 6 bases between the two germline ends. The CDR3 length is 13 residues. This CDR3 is CATSRGQDYGYTF. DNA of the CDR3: TGTGCCACCAGCAGAGGACAGGACTATGGCTACACCTTC.

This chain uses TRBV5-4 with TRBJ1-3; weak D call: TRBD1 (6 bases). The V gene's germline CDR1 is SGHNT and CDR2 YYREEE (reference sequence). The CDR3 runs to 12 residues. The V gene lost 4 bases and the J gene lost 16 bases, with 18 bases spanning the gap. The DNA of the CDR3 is TGTGCCAGCAGCCCCGGGGAGGGGGGCCGGTATTTT. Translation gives CASSPGEGGRYF. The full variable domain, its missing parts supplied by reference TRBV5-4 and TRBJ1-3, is ETGVTQSPTHLIKTRGQQVTLRCSSQSGHNTVSWYQQALGQGPQFIFQYYREEENGRGNFPPRFSGLQFPNYSSELNVNALELDDSALYLCASSPGEGGRYFGEGSWLTVV.

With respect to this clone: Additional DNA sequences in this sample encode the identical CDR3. CDR3 loop: CASSYKGAGQHVTTNEKLFF. In nucleotides, the CDR3 is TGTGCCAGCAGTTATAAAGGGGCGGGACAACATGTTACAACTAATGAAAAACTGTTTTTT. The chain links TRBV27 to TRBJ1-4, with D possibly TRBD1 on 6 matching bases. Trimming removed 4 bases from V and 0 bases from J, with 24 bases in between. Germline V CDR1 and CDR2: MNHEY, SMNVEV (reference sequence). The CDR3 runs to 20 residues.

Written as DNA, the CDR3 is TGTGCCAGCAGCCGAACAGTGACTGAAGCTTTCTTT. Encoded protein: CASSRTVTEAFF. The rearrangement links TRBV3-1 (or the pseudogene TRBV3-2) to TRBJ1-1; D is unresolved. The CDR3 is 12 residues long. Deletions cut 4 bases from V and 5 bases from J, with 8 bases between. Per the germline V gene, CDR1 is LGHDT and CDR2 is YNNKEL (reference sequence).

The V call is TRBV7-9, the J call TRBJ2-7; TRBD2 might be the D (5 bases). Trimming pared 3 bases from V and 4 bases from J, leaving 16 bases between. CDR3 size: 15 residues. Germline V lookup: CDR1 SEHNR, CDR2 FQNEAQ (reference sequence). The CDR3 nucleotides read TGTGCCAGCAGCTTGGGCAGGAGGACCTCATACGAGCAGTACTTC. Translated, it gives CASSLGRRTSYEQYF. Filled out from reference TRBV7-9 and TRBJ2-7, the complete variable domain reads DTGVSQNPRHKITKRGQNVTFRCDPISEHNRLYWYRQTLGQGPEFLTYFQNEAQLEKSRLLSDRFSAERPKGSFSTLEIQRTEQGDSAMYLCASSLGRRTSYEQYFGPGTRLTVT.

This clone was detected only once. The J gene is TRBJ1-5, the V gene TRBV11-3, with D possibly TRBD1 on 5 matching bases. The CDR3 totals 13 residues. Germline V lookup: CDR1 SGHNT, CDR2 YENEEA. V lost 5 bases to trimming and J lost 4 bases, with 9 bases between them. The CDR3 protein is CASSPRGNQPQHF. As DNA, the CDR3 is TGTGCCAGCAGCCCACGGGGGAATCAGCCCCAGCATTTT.

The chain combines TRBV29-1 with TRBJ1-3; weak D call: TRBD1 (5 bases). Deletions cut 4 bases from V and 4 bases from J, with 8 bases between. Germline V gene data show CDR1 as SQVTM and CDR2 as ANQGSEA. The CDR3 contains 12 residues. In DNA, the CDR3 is TGCAGCGTTGGGGGGAACGGAAACACCATATATTTT. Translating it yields CSVGGNGNTIYF.

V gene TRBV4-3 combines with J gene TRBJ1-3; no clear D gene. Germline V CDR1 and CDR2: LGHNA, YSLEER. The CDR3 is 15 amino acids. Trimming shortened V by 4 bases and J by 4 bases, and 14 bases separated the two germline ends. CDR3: CASSLYHQNGNTIYF. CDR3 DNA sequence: TGCGCCAGCAGCCTTTATCATCAGAACGGAAACACCATATATTTT.

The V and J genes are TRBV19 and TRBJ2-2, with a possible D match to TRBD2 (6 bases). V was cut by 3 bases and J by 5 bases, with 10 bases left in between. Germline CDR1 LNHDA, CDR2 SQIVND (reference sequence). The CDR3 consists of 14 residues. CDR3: CASSIPGTTGELFF. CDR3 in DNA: TGTGCCAGTAGTATCCCCGGGACTACCGGGGAGCTGTTTTTT.

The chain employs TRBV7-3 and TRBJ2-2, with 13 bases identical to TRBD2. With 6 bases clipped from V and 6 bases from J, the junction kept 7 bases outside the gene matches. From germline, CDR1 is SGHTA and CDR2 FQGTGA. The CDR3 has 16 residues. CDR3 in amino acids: CASRQLAGGPSGELFF. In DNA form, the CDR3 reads TGTGCCAGCAGACAACTAGCGGGGGGGCCCTCCGGGGAGCTGTTTTTT.

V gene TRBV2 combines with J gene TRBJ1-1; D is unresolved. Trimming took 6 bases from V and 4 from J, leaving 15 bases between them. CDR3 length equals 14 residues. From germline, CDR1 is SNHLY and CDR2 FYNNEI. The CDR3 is CASSSPAYSTEAFF. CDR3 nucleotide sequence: TGTGCCAGCAGCTCACCAGCTTACAGCACTGAAGCTTTCTTT.

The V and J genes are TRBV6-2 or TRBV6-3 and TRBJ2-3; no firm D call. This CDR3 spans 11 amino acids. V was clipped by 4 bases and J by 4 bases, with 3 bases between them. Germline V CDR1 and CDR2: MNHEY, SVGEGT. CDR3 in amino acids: CASSWSDTQYF. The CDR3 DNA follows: TGTGCCAGCAGTTGGTCAGATACGCAGTATTTT.

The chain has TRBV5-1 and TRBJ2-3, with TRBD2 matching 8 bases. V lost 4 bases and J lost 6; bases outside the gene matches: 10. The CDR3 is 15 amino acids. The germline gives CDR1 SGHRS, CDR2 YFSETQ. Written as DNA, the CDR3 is TGCGCCAGCAGCCCCGCGGGGGGCGGGGGGGATACGCAGTATTTT. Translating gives CASSPAGGGGDTQYF.

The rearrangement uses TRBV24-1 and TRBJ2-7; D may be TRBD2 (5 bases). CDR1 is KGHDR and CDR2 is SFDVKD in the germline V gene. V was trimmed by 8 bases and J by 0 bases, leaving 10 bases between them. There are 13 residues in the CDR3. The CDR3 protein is CATKSGSSYEQYF. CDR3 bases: TGTGCCACCAAATCTGGGAGCTCCTACGAGCAGTACTTC.

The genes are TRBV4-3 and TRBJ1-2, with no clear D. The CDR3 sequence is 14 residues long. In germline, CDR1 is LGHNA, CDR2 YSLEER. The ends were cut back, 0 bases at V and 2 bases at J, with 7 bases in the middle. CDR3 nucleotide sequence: TGCGCCAGCAGCCAAGATCGGGCGAACTATGGCTACACCTTC. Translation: CASSQDRANYGYTF.

The CDR3 DNA reads TGTGCCAGCAGCTCACCCCCTACTAGGACCGGGGAGCTGTTTTTT. Translated, it gives CASSSPPTRTGELFF. V and J are TRBV7-8 and TRBJ2-2; a weak D match, TRBD2 (5 bases). V shed 4 bases and J shed 5 bases, with 14 bases lying between them. Germline V lookup: CDR1 SGHVS, CDR2 FQNEAQ. CDR3 length equals 15 residues. The entire variable domain, with the rest obtained from reference TRBV7-8 and TRBJ2-2, is as follows: GAGVSQSPRYKVAKRGQDVALRCDPISGHVSLFWYQQALGQGPEFLTYFQNEAQLDKSGLPSDRFFAERPEGSVSTLKIQRTQQEDSAVYLCASSSPPTRTGELFFGEGSRLTVL.

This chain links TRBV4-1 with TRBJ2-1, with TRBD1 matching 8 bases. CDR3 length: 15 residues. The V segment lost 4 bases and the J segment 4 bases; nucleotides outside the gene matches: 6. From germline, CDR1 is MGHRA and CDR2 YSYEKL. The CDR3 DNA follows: TGCGCCAGCAGCCGGGACAGGACCCCTTACAATGAGCAGTTCTTC. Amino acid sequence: CASSRDRTPYNEQFF.

The CDR3 loop reads CASTLQGLRNTEAFF. CDR3 sequence (DNA): TGTGCCAGCACCCTACAGGGCCTTAGAAACACTGAAGCTTTCTTT. V and J are TRBV7-8 and TRBJ1-1, with D perhaps TRBD1 (6 bases). Looked up from germline, CDR1 is SGHVS and CDR2 is FQNEAQ. The CDR3 has 15 amino acids. Trimming pared 7 bases from V and 2 bases from J, leaving 17 bases between.

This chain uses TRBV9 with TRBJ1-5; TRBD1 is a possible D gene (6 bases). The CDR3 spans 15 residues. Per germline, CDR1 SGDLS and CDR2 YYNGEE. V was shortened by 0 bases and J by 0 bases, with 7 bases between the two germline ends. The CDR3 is CASSVGTVSNQPQHF. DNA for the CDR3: TGTGCCAGCAGCGTAGGGACAGTTAGCAATCAGCCCCAGCATTTT.

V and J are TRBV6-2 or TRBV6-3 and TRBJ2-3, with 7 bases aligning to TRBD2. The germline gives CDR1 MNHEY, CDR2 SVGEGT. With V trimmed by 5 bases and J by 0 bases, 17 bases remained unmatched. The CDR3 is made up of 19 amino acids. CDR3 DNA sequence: TGTGCCAGCAGTCCCACATGGTCCGCAGCGGGATCTAGCACAGATACGCAGTATTTT. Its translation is CASSPTWSAAGSSTDTQYF.

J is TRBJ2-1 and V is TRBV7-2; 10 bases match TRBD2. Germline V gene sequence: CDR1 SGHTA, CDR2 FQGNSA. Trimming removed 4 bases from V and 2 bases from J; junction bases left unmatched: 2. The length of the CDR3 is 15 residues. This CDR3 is CASSSLAGTYNEQFF. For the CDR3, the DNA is TGTGCCAGCAGCTCACTAGCGGGAACCTACAATGAGCAGTTCTTC.

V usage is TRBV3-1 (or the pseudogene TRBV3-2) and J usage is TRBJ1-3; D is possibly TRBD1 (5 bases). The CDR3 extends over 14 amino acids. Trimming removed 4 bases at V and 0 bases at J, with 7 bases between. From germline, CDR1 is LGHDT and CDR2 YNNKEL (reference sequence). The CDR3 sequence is CASSPGHSGNTIYF. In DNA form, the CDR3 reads TGTGCCAGCAGCCCTGGACACTCTGGAAACACCATATATTTT.

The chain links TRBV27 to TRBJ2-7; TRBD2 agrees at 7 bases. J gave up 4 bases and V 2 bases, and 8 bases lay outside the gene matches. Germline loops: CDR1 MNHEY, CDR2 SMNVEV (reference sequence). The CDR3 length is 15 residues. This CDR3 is CASSLVTGGHYEQYF. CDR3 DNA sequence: TGTGCCAGCAGTTTAGTAACGGGAGGTCATTACGAGCAGTACTTC.

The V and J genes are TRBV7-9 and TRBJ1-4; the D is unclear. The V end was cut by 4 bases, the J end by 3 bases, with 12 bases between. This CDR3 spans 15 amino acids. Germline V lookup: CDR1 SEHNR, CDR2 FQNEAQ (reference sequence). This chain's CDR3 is CASSYTAGANEKLFF. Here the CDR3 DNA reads TGTGCCAGCAGCTATACAGCCGGGGCTAATGAAAAACTGTTTTTT.

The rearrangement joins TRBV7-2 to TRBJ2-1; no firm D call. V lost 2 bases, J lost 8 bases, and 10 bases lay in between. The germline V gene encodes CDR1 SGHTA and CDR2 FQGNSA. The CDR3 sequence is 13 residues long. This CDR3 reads CASSLRRAYEQFF. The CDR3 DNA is TGTGCCAGCAGCTTACGACGGGCCTATGAGCAGTTCTTC.

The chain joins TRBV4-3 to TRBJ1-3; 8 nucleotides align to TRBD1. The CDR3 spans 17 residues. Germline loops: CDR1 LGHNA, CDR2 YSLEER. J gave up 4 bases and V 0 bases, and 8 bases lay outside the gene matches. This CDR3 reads CASSQDGQGMAGNTIYF. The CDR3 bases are TGCGCCAGCAGCCAAGATGGACAGGGAATGGCGGGAAACACCATATATTTT.

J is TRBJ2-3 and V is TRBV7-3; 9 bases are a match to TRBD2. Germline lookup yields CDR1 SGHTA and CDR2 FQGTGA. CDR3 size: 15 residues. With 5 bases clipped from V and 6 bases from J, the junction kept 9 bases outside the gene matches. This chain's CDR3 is CASSILAGRGDTQYF. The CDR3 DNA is TGTGCCAGCAGCATACTAGCGGGTCGGGGTGATACGCAGTATTTT.